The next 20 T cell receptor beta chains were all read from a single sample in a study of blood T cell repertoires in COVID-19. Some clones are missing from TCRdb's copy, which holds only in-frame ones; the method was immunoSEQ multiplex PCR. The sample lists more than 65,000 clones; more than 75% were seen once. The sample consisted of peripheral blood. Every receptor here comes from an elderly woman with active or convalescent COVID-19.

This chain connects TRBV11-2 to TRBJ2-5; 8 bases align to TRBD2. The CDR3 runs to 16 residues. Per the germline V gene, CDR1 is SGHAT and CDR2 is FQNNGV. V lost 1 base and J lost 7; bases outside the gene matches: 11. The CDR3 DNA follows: TGTGCCAGCAGCTTAGCTTTCAGCGGGGGCGGCGGGACCCAGTACTTC. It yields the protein CASSLAFSGGGGTQYF. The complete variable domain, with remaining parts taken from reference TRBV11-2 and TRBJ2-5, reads EAGVAQSPRYKIIEKRQSVAFWCNPISGHATLYWYQQILGQGPKLLIQFQNNGVVDDSQLPKDRFSAERLKGVDSTLKIQPAKLEDSAVYLCASSLAFSGGGGTQYFGPGTRLLVL.

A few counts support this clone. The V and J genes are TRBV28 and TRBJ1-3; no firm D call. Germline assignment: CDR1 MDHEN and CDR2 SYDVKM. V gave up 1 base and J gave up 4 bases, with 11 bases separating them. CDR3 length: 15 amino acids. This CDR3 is CASSLLEAGGNTIYF. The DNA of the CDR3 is TGTGCCAGCAGTTTATTGGAAGCGGGAGGAAACACCATATATTTT. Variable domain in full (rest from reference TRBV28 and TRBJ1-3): DVKVTQSSRYLVKRTGEKVFLECVQDMDHENMFWYRQDPGLGLRLIYFSYDVKMKEKGDIPEGYSVSREKKERFSLILESASTNQTSMYLCASSLLEAGGNTIYFGEGSWLTVV.

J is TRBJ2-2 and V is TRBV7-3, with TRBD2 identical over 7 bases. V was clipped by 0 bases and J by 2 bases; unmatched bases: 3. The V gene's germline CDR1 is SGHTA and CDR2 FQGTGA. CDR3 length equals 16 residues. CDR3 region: CASSLTGTTNTGELFF. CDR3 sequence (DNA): TGTGCCAGCAGCTTAACCGGGACTACTAACACCGGGGAGCTGTTTTTT.

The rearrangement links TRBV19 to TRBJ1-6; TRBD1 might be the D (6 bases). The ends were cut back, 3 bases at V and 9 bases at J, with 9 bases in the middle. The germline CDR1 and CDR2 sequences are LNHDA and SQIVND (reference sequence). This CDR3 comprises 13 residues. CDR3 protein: CASSILGGSPLHF. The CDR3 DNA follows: TGTGCCAGTAGTATCTTAGGGGGTTCACCCCTCCACTTT.

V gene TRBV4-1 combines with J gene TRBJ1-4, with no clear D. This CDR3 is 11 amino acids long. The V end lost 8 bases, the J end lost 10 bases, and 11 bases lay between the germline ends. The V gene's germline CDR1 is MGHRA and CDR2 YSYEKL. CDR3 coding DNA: TGCGCCAGCGATTTCCGGGGAAAACTGTTTTTT. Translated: CASDFRGKLFF.

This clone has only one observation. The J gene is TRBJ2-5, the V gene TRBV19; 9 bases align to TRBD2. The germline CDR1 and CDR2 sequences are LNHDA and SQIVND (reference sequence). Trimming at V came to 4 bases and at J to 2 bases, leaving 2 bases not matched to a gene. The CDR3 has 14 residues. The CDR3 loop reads CASSTSGVQETQYF. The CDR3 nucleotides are TGTGCCAGTAGTACTAGCGGGGTACAAGAGACCCAGTACTTC.

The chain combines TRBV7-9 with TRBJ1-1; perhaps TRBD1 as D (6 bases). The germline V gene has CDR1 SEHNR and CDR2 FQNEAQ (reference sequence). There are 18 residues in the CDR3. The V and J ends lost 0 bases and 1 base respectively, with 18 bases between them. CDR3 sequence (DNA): TGTGCCAGCAGCTTAGCCCGAATAGCGGGCAGGGGGAACACTGAAGCTTTCTTT. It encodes CASSLARIAGRGNTEAFF.

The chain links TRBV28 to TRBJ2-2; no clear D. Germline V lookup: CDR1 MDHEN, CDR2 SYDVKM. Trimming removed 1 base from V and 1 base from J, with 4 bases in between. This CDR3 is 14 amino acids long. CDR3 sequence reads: CASSLSGNTGELFF. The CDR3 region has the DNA TGTGCCAGCAGTTTATCGGGGAACACCGGGGAGCTGTTTTTT.

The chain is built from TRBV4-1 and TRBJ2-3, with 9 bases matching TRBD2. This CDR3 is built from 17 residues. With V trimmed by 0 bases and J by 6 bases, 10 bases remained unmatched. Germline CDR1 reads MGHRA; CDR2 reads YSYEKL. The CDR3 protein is CASSQDKSSGDSDTQYF. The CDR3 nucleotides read TGCGCCAGCAGCCAAGATAAGTCTAGCGGGGACTCGGATACGCAGTATTTT.

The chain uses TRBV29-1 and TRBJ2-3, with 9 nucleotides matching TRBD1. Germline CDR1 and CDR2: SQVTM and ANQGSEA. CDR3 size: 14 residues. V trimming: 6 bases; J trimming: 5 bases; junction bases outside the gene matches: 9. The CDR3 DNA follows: TGCAGCGTCAGGAGGGACAGGGTAAGAGATACGCAGTATTTT. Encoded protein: CSVRRDRVRDTQYF.

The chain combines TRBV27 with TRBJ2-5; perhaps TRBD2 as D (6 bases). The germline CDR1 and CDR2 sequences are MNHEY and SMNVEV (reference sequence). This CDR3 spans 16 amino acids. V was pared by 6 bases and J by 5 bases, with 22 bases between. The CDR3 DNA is TGTGCCAGCAGCCGGGGACTCGTCGCGGGGCGGGAGACCCAGTACTTC. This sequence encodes CASSRGLVAGRETQYF.

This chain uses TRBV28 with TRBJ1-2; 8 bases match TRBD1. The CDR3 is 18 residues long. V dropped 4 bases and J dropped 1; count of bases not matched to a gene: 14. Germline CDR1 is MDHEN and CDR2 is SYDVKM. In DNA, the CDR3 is TGTGCCAGCAGTTCGCTGGGGACAGGTGAACTTTATAACTATGGCTACACCTTC. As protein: CASSSLGTGELYNYGYTF.

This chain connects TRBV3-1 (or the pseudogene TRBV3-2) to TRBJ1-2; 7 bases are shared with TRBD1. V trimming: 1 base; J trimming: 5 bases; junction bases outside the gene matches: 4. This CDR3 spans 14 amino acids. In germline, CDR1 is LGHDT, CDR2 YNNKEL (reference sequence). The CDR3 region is CASSQAQGRYGYTF. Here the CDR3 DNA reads TGTGCCAGCAGCCAAGCACAGGGGAGGTATGGCTACACCTTC.

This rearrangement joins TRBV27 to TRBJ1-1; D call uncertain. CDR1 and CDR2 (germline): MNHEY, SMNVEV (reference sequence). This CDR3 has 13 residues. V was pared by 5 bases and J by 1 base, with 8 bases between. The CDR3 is CASSPRGNTEAFF. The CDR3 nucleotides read TGTGCCAGCAGTCCACGGGGGAACACTGAAGCTTTCTTT.

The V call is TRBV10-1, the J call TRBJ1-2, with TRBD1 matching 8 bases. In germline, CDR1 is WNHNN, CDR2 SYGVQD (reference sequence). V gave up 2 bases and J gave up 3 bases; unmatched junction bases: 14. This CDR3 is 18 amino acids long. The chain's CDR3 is CASSEQISDRVPDYGYTF. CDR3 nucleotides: TGCGCCAGCAGTGAGCAAATATCGGACAGGGTCCCCGACTATGGCTACACCTTC.

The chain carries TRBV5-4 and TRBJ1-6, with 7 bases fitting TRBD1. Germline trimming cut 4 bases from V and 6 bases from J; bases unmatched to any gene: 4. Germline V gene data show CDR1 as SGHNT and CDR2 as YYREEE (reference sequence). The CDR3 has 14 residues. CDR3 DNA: TGTGCCAGCAGCCGGACAGGCGTTAATTCACCCCTCCACTTT. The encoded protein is CASSRTGVNSPLHF.

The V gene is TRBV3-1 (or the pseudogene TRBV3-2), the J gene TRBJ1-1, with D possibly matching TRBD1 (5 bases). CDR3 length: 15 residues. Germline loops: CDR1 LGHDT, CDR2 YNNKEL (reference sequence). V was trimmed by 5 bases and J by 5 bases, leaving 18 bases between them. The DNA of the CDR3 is TGTGCCAGCAGCTTCCCTGGGGGGGGGAGGACTGAAGCTTTCTTT. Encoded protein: CASSFPGGGRTEAFF.

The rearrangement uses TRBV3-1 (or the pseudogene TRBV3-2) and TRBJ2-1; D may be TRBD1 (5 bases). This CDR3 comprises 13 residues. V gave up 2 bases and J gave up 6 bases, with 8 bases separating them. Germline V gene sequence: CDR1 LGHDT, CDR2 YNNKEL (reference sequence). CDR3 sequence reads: CASSQRTSNEQFF. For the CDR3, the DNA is TGTGCCAGCAGCCAAAGGACAAGCAATGAGCAGTTCTTC.

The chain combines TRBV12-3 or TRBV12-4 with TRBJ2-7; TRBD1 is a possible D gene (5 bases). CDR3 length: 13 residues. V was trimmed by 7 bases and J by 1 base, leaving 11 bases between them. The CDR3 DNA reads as TGTGCCAGCACCTACGACAGATCCTACGAGCAGTACTTC. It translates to CASTYDRSYEQYF.

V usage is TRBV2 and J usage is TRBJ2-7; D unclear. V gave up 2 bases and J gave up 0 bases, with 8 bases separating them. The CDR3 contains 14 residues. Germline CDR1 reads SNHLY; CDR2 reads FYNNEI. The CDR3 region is CASSEHRSSYEQYF. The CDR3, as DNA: TGTGCCAGCAGTGAACACAGATCCTCCTACGAGCAGTACTTC.